This T cell receptor (beta chain) was profiled in a study of blood T cell repertoires in COVID-19. Study in general: Sources were T cells, B-cell-depleted T cells, or PBMCs; the material itself was cDNA or gDNA.

Participant ages covered about 18 to 89 years across 24 US areas. As processed by the authors: By means of reference gene primer amplification, nucleated cell counts were estimated. Method: immunoSEQ multiplex PCR; TCRdb's copy keeps in-frame clones and lacks some. V, J and clone size are taken as reported in that table, and D and trimming were inferred from the DNA itself. This sample has some 420,000 clones; roughly nine tenths occur once, and the top ten carry 1.1%. Trimming cost V 4 bases and J 3 bases, with 15 bases left between them. Germline loops: CDR1 WNHNN, CDR2 SYGVQD (reference sequence). The CDR3 runs 15 residues.

The sequence derives from a man between 25 and 39 years old who had recovered from COVID-19. V usage is TRBV10-1 and J usage is TRBJ2-5; the D gene is possibly TRBD2 (5 bases). The sequenced sample was PBMCs or T cells enriched from blood (not recorded which). CDR3 DNA: TGCGCCAGCAGTGCCTGGCAGACTACAAAAGAGACCCAGTACTTC. Translation: CASSAWQTTKETQYF.